This TCR beta chain was obtained from a study of T cells in Graves' hyperthyroidism and ophthalmopathy. With 8 bases clipped from V and 4 bases from J, the junction kept 5 bases outside the gene matches. The CDR3 consists of 13 residues. Germline CDR1 is LNHNV and CDR2 is YYDKDF (reference sequence). It was RNA transcripts that yielded the amplified TCR beta CDR3 regions. Initially, a first-round RT-PCR of the TCR CDR3 employed the HTBI primer set. MiXCR was run by TCRdb on the multiplex PCR reads, yielding one entry per CDR3 protein. The sample shows nearly 750,000 distinct CDR3 sequences, approximately 36% of them seen only once. This clonotype was detected ten times or more.

The TCR sequence derives from a middle-aged woman with Graves' hyperthyroidism. The specimen was blood. This chain links TRBV15 with TRBJ1-2, with TRBD1 matching 9 bases. For the CDR3, the DNA is TGTGCCACCGGACAGACAGGGGGCTATGGCTACACCTTC. Protein: CATGQTGGYGYTF.